Below are 28 T cell receptor beta chains sequenced from a single sample in a study of cytomegalovirus exposure and HLA in healthy donors. 60 Vbeta and 13 Jbeta primers were used in PCR. The data were produced by immunoSEQ multiplex PCR, yet TCRdb's version contains in-frame clones alone and is incomplete. In the table there are tens of thousands of clones, roughly three quarters of which are singletons. The sample taken for sequencing was PBMCs. The origin of the receptors is a woman aged 40 to 49 in good health and CMV-seronegative.

This chain joins TRBV6-1 and TRBJ1-3; weak D call: TRBD1 (5 bases). Germline V gene data show CDR1 as MNHNS and CDR2 as SASEGT. There are 15 residues in the CDR3. V dropped 3 bases and J dropped 4 bases, with 13 bases sitting between them. The CDR3 DNA sequence: TGTGCCAGCAGTGATCCCTCAGGGTCCGGAAACACCATATATTTT. Translating gives CASSDPSGSGNTIYF.

The rearrangement uses TRBV9 and TRBJ1-1; tentative D call: TRBD1 (6 bases). The CDR3 totals 14 residues. V was cut by 3 bases and J by 2 bases, with 11 bases left in between. Germline V gene data show CDR1 as SGDLS and CDR2 as YYNGEE. DNA of the CDR3: TGTGCCAGCAGCGAAGGGACATCAAACACTGAAGCTTTCTTT. Amino acid sequence: CASSEGTSNTEAFF.

The V call is TRBV16, the J call TRBJ2-7; TRBD1 agrees at 7 bases. CDR1 and CDR2 from the germline V gene are KGHSY and FQNENV. With 4 bases clipped from V and 0 bases from J, the junction kept 6 bases outside the gene matches. The CDR3 sequence is 15 residues long. This CDR3 is CASSPYRDSSYEQYF. The CDR3 DNA reads as TGTGCCAGCAGCCCGTACCGGGACAGCTCCTACGAGCAGTACTTC.

In regard to this clone: Compared with germline, one end of the junction differs, possibly owing to a read error. The V and J genes are TRBV14 and TRBJ1-6; D uncertain. The CDR3 runs 15 residues. The germline V gene encodes CDR1 SGHDN and CDR2 FVKESK. The CDR3: CASSRFGQKVETLNF. CDR3 sequence (DNA): TGTGCCAGCAGCCGCTTTGGGCAGAAGGTCGAAACCCTCAACTTT.

This sequence joins TRBV27 and TRBJ2-2, with D unclear. The V end was cut by 5 bases, the J end by 5 bases, with 9 bases between. Germline values: CDR1 MNHEY, CDR2 SMNVEV (reference sequence). The CDR3 length is 13 residues. CDR3 residues: CASSLGLTGELFF. Here the CDR3 DNA reads TGTGCCAGCAGTCTAGGCCTTACCGGGGAGCTGTTTTTT.

As DNA, the CDR3 is TGTGCCAGCACCTTGACAGGGAAAAGGAGCAATCAGCCCCAGCATTTT. Protein sequence: CASTLTGKRSNQPQHF. This chain joins TRBV2 and TRBJ1-5; 7 bases agree with TRBD1. Germline-derived CDR1 and CDR2 are SNHLY and FYNNEI. V dropped 7 bases and J dropped 1; count of bases not matched to a gene: 10. This CDR3 is built from 16 residues.

The chain is built from TRBV4-1 and TRBJ2-1; TRBD1 matches at 8 bases. The germline V gene has CDR1 MGHRA and CDR2 YSYEKL. The CDR3 loop spans 17 amino acids. Germline trimming cut 0 bases from V and 1 base from J; bases unmatched to any gene: 5. The CDR3 protein is CASSQDDRGPSYNEQFF. The CDR3 DNA reads TGCGCCAGCAGCCAAGACGACAGGGGTCCGTCCTACAATGAGCAGTTCTTC.

V is TRBV30 and J is TRBJ1-6; D remains unclear. V was cut by 0 bases and J by 13 bases, with 19 bases left in between. The CDR3 covers 15 residues. Germline CDR1 is GTSNPN and CDR2 is SVGIG (reference sequence). CDR3 bases: TGTGCCTGGAGTGTACCTCCCGAAGTTAGGAGGCCCCTCCACTTT. Amino acid sequence: CAWSVPPEVRRPLHF.

The chain recombines TRBV4-3 with TRBJ2-7; a weak D match, TRBD1 (6 bases). Germline CDR1 is LGHNA and CDR2 is YSLEER. Trimming cost V 4 bases and J 3 bases, with 13 bases left between them. The CDR3 totals 14 residues. The CDR3 here is CASSRNREYYEQYF. CDR3 DNA: TGCGCCAGCAGCCGCAACAGGGAATACTACGAGCAGTACTTC.

The chain links TRBV18 to TRBJ2-5; D is uncertain. Per germline, CDR1 KGHSH and CDR2 LQKENI. V shed 2 bases and J shed 4 bases, with 5 bases lying between them. CDR3 length: 12 residues. The CDR3 coding sequence is TGTGCCAGCTCACCAGGCAGAGAGACCCAGTACTTC. Translation gives CASSPGRETQYF. Combining the CDR3 with reference TRBV18 and TRBJ2-5 gives the whole variable domain NAGVMQNPRHLVRRRGQEARLRCSPMKGHSHVYWYRQLPEEGLKFMVYLQKENIIDESGMPKERFSAEFPKEGPSILRIQQVVRGDSAAYFCASSPGRETQYFGPGTRLLVL.

This rearrangement joins TRBV14 to TRBJ1-1; possibly TRBD1 for D (5 bases). V was pared by 0 bases and J by 3 bases, with 17 bases between. The CDR3 is 17 amino acids. Germline V gene data show CDR1 as SGHDN and CDR2 as FVKESK. In DNA form, the CDR3 reads TGTGCCAGCAGCCAAGATTCGACGGGGGTGGTTCACACTGAAGCTTTCTTT. This translates into CASSQDSTGVVHTEAFF.

This clone has just one count. A junction boundary mismatches the germline segment, possibly from a read error. The V call is TRBV5-1, the J call TRBJ1-6; possibly TRBD1 for D (6 bases). The V gene's germline CDR1 is SGHRS and CDR2 YFSETQ. The CDR3 contains 16 residues. The CDR3 DNA reads TGCGCCAGCAGCTCCTACAGGGTAACCTATAATTCACCCCTCAACTTT. Translated, it gives CASSSYRVTYNSPLNF.

The chain combines TRBV7-2 with TRBJ2-1; tentatively, D is TRBD2 (7 bases). The germline gives CDR1 SGHTA, CDR2 FQGNSA. The CDR3 totals 16 residues. With 0 bases removed from V and 2 bases from J, the gap between germline ends came to 11 bases. The CDR3 region is CASSLAGGLTYNEQFF. The CDR3 nucleotides read TGTGCCAGCAGCTTAGCGGGGGGGCTGACCTACAATGAGCAGTTCTTC.

Here the CDR3 DNA reads TGTGCCAGCAGTGACGGACAGGGTGTCTCCTACAATGAGCAGTTCTTC. Translation: CASSDGQGVSYNEQFF. The chain links TRBV6-1 to TRBJ2-1; 8 nucleotides align to TRBD1. Germline lookup yields CDR1 MNHNS and CDR2 SASEGT. The CDR3 is 16 amino acids. With 3 bases clipped from V and 0 bases from J, the junction kept 4 bases outside the gene matches.

This chain connects TRBV30 to TRBJ2-2; D perhaps matches TRBD1 (6 bases). CDR1 GTSNPN and CDR2 SVGIG come from the germline V gene (reference sequence). V was cut by 0 bases and J by 0 bases, with 26 bases left in between. This CDR3 is 21 amino acids long. The CDR3 DNA sequence: TGTGCCTGGAGTGTCCTTGGGCAGGGAAGGGGGATTAACGCGAACACCGGGGAGCTGTTTTTT. Protein sequence: CAWSVLGQGRGINANTGELFF.

The chain is built from TRBV7-9 and TRBJ1-5; 10 nucleotides align to TRBD1. This CDR3 spans 17 amino acids. Losses at the gene ends were 4 bases for V and 2 bases for J; bases not matched to a gene: 8. Germline assignment: CDR1 SEHNR and CDR2 FQNEAQ (reference sequence). CDR3 loop: CASSSNVGTGGNQPQHF. CDR3 nucleotides: TGTGCCAGCAGCTCTAATGTTGGGACAGGGGGCAATCAGCCCCAGCATTTT.

The chain joins TRBV15 to TRBJ1-5; the D gene is possibly TRBD1 (6 bases). The ends were cut back, 4 bases at V and 11 bases at J, with 18 bases in the middle. This CDR3 contains 14 residues. Germline V gives CDR1 LNHNV, CDR2 YYDKDF (reference sequence). CDR3 bases: TGTGCCACCAGCACCGGACGAGACAGGTGGGCCCAGCATTTT. It codes for CATSTGRDRWAQHF. Looking up the rest from reference TRBV15 and TRBJ1-5 gives the full variable domain: DAMVIQNPRYQVTQFGKPVTLSCSQTLNHNVMYWYQQKSSQAPKLLFHYYDKDFNNEADTPDNFQSRRPNTSFCFLDIRSPGLGDTAMYLCATSTGRDRWAQHFGDGTRLSIL.

The rearrangement uses TRBV7-9 and TRBJ1-4; D gene ambiguous. The ends were cut back, 5 bases at V and 3 bases at J, with 13 bases in the middle. Germline CDR1 is SEHNR and CDR2 is FQNEAQ (reference sequence). This CDR3 contains 15 residues. CDR3 residues: CASSPSGMSNEKLFF. CDR3 bases: TGTGCCAGCAGCCCTTCCGGGATGTCTAATGAAAAACTGTTTTTT.

With regard to this clone: The junction differs from germline at one of its ends, possibly a read error. The CDR3 is CASSLTGAGYPF. CDR3 in DNA: TGTGCCAGCAGCTTAACAGGGGCCGGCTACCCCTTC. J is TRBJ1-2 and V is TRBV13; 7 bases match TRBD1. The CDR3 extends over 12 amino acids. Looked up from germline, CDR1 is PRHDT and CDR2 is FYEKMQ (reference sequence).

V usage is TRBV4-3 and J usage is TRBJ1-1; TRBD1 might be the D (5 bases). This CDR3 comprises 15 residues. The germline CDR1 and CDR2 sequences are LGHNA and YSLEER. The V end was cut by 1 base, the J end by 2 bases, with 11 bases between. CDR3 residues: CASSQGGGFNTEAFF. CDR3 sequence (DNA): TGCGCCAGCAGCCAAGGGGGGGGATTTAACACTGAAGCTTTCTTT.

This chain connects TRBV11-2 to TRBJ1-5; D not resolved. This CDR3 is 13 amino acids long. The V end lost 2 bases, the J end lost 0 bases, and 2 bases lay between the germline ends. CDR1 and CDR2 from the germline V gene are SGHAT and FQNNGV. The CDR3, as DNA: TGTGCCAGCAGCTTACATAGCAATCAGCCCCAGCATTTT. This translates into CASSLHSNQPQHF.

This sequence joins TRBV6-5 and TRBJ1-6; D possibly corresponds to TRBD1 (6 bases). Trimming took 0 bases from V and 10 from J, leaving 13 bases between them. Germline V gene lookup returns CDR1 MNHEY and CDR2 SVGAGI. CDR3 size: 15 residues. The CDR3 sequence: CASSYSLQGNSPLHF. The CDR3, as DNA: TGTGCCAGCAGTTACTCTTTACAGGGAAACTCACCCCTCCACTTT.

The genes are TRBV4-1 and TRBJ1-5; 7 nucleotides line up with TRBD1. Germline CDR1 is MGHRA and CDR2 is YSYEKL. With 0 bases clipped from V and 7 bases from J, the junction kept 6 bases outside the gene matches. There are 15 residues in the CDR3. As DNA, the CDR3 is TGCGCCAGCAGCCAAGAGAGGGGGCTAGGGCAGCCCCAGCATTTT. Encoded protein: CASSQERGLGQPQHF.

The chain recombines TRBV19 with TRBJ2-7; tentatively, D is TRBD2 (5 bases). Germline CDR1 reads LNHDA; CDR2 reads SQIVND (reference sequence). V dropped 3 bases and J dropped 3 bases, with 12 bases sitting between them. The CDR3 has 14 residues. The CDR3 DNA reads as TGTGCCAGTAGTATTATTGGAGGAGACTACGAGCAGTACTTC. It encodes CASSIIGGDYEQYF.

This chain joins TRBV4-3 and TRBJ2-7, with TRBD2 matching 9 bases. This CDR3 has 15 amino acids. Germline V gene data show CDR1 as LGHNA and CDR2 as YSLEER. Trimming at V came to 0 bases and at J to 4 bases, leaving 4 bases not matched to a gene. This CDR3 reads CASSQDAGGPYEQYF. The CDR3 bases are TGCGCCAGCAGCCAAGACGCGGGGGGGCCATACGAGCAGTACTTC.

This clone was counted only a few times. The chain has TRBV7-2 and TRBJ2-3; TRBD1 is a possible D gene (6 bases). V lost 6 bases, J lost 8 bases, and 18 bases lay in between. Germline CDR1 and CDR2: SGHTA and FQGNSA. This CDR3 has 14 residues. DNA for the CDR3: TGTGCCAGCAGGACGGACAGCACAGGTGCTACGCAGTATTTT. It encodes CASRTDSTGATQYF.

This rearrangement joins TRBV5-1 to TRBJ2-7; possibly TRBD1 for D (6 bases). CDR1 and CDR2 from the germline V gene are SGHRS and YFSETQ. The CDR3 is made up of 14 amino acids. V was trimmed by 3 bases and J by 0 bases, leaving 10 bases between them. Here the CDR3 reads CASSWGQNSYEQYF. The CDR3 coding sequence is TGCGCCAGCAGCTGGGGACAAAACTCCTACGAGCAGTACTTC.

V gene TRBV9 combines with J gene TRBJ1-4; 8 nucleotides align to TRBD1. Germline CDR1 is SGDLS and CDR2 is YYNGEE. This CDR3 comprises 16 residues. V was clipped by 4 bases and J by 8 bases; unmatched bases: 13. The CDR3 DNA is TGTGCCAGCAGCTCCCAAAAGGACAGGGTTTTAGAAAAACTGTTTTTT. Its protein product is CASSSQKDRVLEKLFF.